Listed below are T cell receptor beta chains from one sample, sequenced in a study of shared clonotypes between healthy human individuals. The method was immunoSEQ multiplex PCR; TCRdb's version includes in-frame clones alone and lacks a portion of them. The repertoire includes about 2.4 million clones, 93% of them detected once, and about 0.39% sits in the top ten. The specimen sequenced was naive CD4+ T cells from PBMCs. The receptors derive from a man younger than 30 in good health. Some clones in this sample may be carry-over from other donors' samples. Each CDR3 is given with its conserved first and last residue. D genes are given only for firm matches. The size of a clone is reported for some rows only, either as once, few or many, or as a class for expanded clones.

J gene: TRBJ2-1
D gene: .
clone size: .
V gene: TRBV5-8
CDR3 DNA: TGTGCCAGCAGAGGGGCGGGAAACTACAATGAGCAGTTCTTC
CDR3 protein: CASRGAGNYNEQFF

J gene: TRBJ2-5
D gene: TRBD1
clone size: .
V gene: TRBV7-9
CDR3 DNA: TGTGCCAGCAGCTTAGGGCAGGGGGTCGACCAAGAGACCCAGTACTTC
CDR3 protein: CASSLGQGVDQETQYF

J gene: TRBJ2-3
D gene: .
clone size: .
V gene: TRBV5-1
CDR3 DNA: TGCGCCAGCAGCGACCGGGACTCTAGCACAGATACGCAGTATTTT
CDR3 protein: CASSDRDSSTDTQYF

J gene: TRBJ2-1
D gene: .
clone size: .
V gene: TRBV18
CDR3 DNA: TGTGCCAGCTCTTCCTGGGGGGAGGACAGCTCCTACAATGAGCAGTTCTTC
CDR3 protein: CASSSWGEDSSYNEQFF

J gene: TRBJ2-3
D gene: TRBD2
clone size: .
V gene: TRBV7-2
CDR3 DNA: TGTGCCAGCAGCTTAGTGAGGCTAGCGGGAGGGGGCGCAGATACGCAGTATTTT
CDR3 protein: CASSLVRLAGGGADTQYF

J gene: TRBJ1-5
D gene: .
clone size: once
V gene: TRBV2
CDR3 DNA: TGTGCCAGCAGGGGCCCACTTAATCAGCCCCAGCATTTT
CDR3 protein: CASRGPLNQPQHF

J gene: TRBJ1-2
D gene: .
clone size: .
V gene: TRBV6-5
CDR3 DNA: TGTGCCAGCAGCCGTACCAAACGGGATGGCTACACCTTC
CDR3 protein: CASSRTKRDGYTF

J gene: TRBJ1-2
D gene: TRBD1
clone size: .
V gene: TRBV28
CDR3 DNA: TGTGCCAGCAGTTCCAGGAGACAGGGAATGAATGGCTACACCTTC
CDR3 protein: CASSSRRQGMNGYTF

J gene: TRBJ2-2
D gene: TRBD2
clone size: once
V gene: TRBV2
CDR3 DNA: TGTGCCAGCAGGGGGACTAGCGGGACTCCCGGGGAGCTGTTTTTT
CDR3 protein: CASRGTSGTPGELFF

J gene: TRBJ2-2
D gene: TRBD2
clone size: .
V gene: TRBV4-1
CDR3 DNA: TGCGCCAGCAGCCAAGCGTTTGCGGGAGGGCCCTCACCCGGGGAGCTGTTTTTT
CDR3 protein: CASSQAFAGGPSPGELFF

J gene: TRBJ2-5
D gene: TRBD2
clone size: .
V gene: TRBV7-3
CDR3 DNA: TGTGCCAGCAGCCAGGGAGGGGAGACCCAGTACTTC
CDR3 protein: CASSQGGETQYF

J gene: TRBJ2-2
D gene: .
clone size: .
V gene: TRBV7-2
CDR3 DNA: TGTGCCAGCAGCTTAGTCGGGGAGCTGTTTTTT
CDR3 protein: CASSLVGELFF

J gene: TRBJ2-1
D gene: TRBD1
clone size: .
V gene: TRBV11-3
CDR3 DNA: TGTGCCAGCAGCCGACAGGGGGACTACAATGAGCAGTTCTTC
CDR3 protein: CASSRQGDYNEQFF

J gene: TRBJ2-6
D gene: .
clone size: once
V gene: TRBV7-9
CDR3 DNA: TGTGCCAGCAGCTTATGGGGGGCTGGGGCCAACGTCCTGACTTTC
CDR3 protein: CASSLWGAGANVLTF

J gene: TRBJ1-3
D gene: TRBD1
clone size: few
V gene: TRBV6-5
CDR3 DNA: TGTGCCAGCAGTTACAGGGGACAGAGCTCTGGAAACACCATATATTTT
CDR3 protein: CASSYRGQSSGNTIYF

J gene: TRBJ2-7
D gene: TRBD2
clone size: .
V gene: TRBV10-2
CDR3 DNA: TGCGCCAGCAGCACTAGCGGGGCCTCGACCGAGCAGTACTTC
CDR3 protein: CASSTSGASTEQYF

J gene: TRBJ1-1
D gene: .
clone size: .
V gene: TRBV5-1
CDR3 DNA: TGCGCCAGCAGCTTGGTACCCTACAACCGCGACACTGAAGCTTTCTTT
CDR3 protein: CASSLVPYNRDTEAFF

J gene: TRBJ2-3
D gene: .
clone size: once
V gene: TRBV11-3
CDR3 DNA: TGTGCCAGCAGCGCAAAGGAGGGAACAGATACGCAGTATTTT
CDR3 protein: CASSAKEGTDTQYF

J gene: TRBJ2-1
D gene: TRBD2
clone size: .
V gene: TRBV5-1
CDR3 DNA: TGCGCCAGCACCACAATAACTAGCGGGAGGTTCAATGAGCAGTTCTTC
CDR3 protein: CASTTITSGRFNEQFF

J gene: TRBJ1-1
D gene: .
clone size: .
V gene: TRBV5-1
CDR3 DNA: TGCGCCAGCAGCTTGACGGACGGATTGAACACTGAAGCTTTCTTT
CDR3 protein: CASSLTDGLNTEAFF

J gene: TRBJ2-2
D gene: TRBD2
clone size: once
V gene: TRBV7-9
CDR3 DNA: TGTGCCAGCAGCTCCGCCGGGACTAGCAGGACCGGGGAGCTGTTTTTT
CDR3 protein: CASSSAGTSRTGELFF

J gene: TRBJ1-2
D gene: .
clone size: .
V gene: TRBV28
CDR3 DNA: TGTGCCAGCTACGACGGATCTAACTATGGCTACACCTTC
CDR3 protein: CASYDGSNYGYTF

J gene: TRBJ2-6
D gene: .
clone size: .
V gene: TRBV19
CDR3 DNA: TGTGCCAGTAGTTTAGAGGGGCCCGGGGCTGGGGCCAACGTCCTGACTTTC
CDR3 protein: CASSLEGPGAGANVLTF

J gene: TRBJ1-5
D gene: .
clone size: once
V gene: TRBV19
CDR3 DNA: TGTGCCAGTAGTATAGATCGGGGGGGACTTCGGAGCAATCAGCCCCAGCATTTT
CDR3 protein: CASSIDRGGLRSNQPQHF

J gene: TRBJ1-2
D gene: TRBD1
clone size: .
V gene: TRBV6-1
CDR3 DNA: TGTGCCAGCAGTGATCCTGACAGGGGGGCATATGGCTACACCTTC
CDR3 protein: CASSDPDRGAYGYTF

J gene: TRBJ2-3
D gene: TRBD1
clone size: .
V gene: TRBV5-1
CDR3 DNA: TGCGCCAGCAGCCTGAGGCGGACAGGGGGTTCCACAGATACGCAGTATTTT
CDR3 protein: CASSLRRTGGSTDTQYF

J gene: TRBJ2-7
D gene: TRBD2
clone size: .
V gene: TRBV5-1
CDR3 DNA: TGCGCCAGCAGCTTGGTTGCGGGAGCCTTCTACGAGCAGTACTTC
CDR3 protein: CASSLVAGAFYEQYF

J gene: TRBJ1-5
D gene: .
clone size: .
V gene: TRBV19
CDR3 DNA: TGTGCCAGTAGTATAGATTGGCATGGGGCCGATCAGCCCCAGCATTTT
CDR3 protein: CASSIDWHGADQPQHF

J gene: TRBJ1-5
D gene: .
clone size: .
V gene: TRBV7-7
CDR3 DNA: TGTGCCAGCAGCCCTCCTTATGGCAGGGCCCCAACTTATAGCAATCAGCCCCAGCATTTT
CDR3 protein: CASSPPYGRAPTYSNQPQHF

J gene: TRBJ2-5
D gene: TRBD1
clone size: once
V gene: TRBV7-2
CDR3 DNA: TGTGCCAGCACCTTGGGACAGGGCCTGGTAGAGACCCAGTACTTC
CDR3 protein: CASTLGQGLVETQYF

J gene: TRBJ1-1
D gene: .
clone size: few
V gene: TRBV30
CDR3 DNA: TGTGCCTGGAGTGTACGAACAGGGACGGCTTTCTTT
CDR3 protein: CAWSVRTGTAFF

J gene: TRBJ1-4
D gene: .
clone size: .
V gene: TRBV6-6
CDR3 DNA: TGTGCCAGCAGTTACCAGGGCATTAATGAAAAACTGTTTTTT
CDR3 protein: CASSYQGINEKLFF

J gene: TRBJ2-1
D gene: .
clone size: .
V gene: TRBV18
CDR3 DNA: TGTGCCAGCTCACCGCAAGAGTACAATGAGCAGTTCTTC
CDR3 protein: CASSPQEYNEQFF

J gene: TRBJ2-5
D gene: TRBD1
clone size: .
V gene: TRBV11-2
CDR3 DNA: TGTGCCAGCAGCTTGCAAACAGGGGCTGGAGGGACCCAGTACTTC
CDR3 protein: CASSLQTGAGGTQYF

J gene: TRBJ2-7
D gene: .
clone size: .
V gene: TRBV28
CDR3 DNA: TGTGCCAGCAGCCTAACAGGGTCTATCTCCTACGAGCAGTACTTC
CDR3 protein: CASSLTGSISYEQYF

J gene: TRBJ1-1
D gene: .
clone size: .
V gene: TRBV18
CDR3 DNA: TGTGCCAGCTCACGCCAGGGGTCCGACACTGAAGCTTTCTTT
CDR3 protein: CASSRQGSDTEAFF

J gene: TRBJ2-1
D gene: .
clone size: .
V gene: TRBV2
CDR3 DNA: TGTGCCAGCAGCGTATCCAATGAGCAGTTCTTC
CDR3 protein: CASSVSNEQFF

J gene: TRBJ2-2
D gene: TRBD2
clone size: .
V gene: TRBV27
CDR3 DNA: TGTGCCAGCAGTTTTCGGGCTAGCGGGAGAAGTAGAACCGGGGAGCTGTTTTTT
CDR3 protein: CASSFRASGRSRTGELFF

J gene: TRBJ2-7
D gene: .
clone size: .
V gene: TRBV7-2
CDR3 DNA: TGTGCCAGCAGCTTATATGGGACAGCCAACCCCGGGGGGCAGTACTTC
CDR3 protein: CASSLYGTANPGGQYF

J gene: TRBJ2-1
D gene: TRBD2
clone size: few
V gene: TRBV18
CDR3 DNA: TGTGCCAGCTCAGGGTCCCGCACTAGCGGCCTCTACAATGAGCAGTTCTTC
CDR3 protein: CASSGSRTSGLYNEQFF

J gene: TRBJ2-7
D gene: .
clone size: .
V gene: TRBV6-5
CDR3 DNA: TGTGCCAGCAGCCTACCGACCACGGGTCAGCAGTACTTC
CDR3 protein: CASSLPTTGQQYF

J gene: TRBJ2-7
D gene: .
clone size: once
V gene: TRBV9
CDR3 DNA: TGTGCCAGCAGCACTCGATCAGGGGCCCCGGGATACGAGCAGTACTTC
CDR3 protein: CASSTRSGAPGYEQYF

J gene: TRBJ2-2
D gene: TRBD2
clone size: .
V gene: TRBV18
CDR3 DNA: TGTGCCAGCTCACGACGGGAGGGGACTTATAACACCGGGGAGCTGTTTTTT
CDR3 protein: CASSRREGTYNTGELFF

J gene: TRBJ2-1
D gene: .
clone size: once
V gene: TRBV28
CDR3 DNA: TGTGCCAGCAGTGGGAGTAGTCGGGGGAGCTCCTACAATGAGCAGTTCTTC
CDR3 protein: CASSGSSRGSSYNEQFF

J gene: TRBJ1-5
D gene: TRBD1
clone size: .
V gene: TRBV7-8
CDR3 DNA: TGTGCCAGCAGCTTAGGGGACAGGGATAATCAGCCCCAGCATTTT
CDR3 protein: CASSLGDRDNQPQHF

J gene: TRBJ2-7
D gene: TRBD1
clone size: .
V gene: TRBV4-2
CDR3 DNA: TGTGCCAGCAGCCGCGCGGGACAGGGGTTGGGCGAGCAGTACTTC
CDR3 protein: CASSRAGQGLGEQYF

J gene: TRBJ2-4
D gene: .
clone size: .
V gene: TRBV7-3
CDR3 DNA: TGTGCCAGCAGCCTTACGGACCAAAACATTCAGTACTTC
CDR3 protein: CASSLTDQNIQYF

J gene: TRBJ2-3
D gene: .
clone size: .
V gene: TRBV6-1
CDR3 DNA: TGTGCCAGCATCGTACTAGGGACTAGCACAGATACGCAGTATTTT
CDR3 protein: CASIVLGTSTDTQYF

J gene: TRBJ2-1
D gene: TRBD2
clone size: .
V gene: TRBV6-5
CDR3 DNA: TGTGCCAGCAGTACCGGGACTAGATATTTGGGAAAGCAGTTCTTC
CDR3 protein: CASSTGTRYLGKQFF

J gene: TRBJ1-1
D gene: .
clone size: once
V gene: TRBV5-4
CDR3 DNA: TGTGCCAGCAGCGCGGGACGGACCATGAACACTGAAGCTTTCTTT
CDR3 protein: CASSAGRTMNTEAFF

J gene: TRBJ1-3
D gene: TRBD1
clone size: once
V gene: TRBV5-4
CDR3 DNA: TGTGCCAGCAGCTTGGGGACAGGTGGAAACACCATATATTTT
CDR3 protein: CASSLGTGGNTIYF

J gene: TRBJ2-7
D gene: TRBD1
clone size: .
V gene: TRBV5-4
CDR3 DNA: TGTGCCAGCAGCTGGGACAGCTCTTTCGGGGAGCAGTACTTC
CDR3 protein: CASSWDSSFGEQYF

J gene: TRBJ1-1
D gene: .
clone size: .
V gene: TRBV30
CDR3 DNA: TGTGCCTGGCTTAAAACGCAGGGCGCAGCTTTCTTT
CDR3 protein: CAWLKTQGAAFF

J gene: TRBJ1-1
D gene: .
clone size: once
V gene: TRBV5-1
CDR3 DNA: TGCGCCAGCAGCTTGGCCATTGGCGTCCCGGCAAACACTGAAGCTTTCTTT
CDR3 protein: CASSLAIGVPANTEAFF

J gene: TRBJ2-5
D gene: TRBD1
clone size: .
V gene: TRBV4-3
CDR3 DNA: TGCGCCAGCAGCCAAGAAGGCAGGACAGGACAAGAGACCCAGTACTTC
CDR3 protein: CASSQEGRTGQETQYF

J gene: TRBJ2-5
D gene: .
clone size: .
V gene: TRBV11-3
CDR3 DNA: TGTGCCAGCAGCATTAAACAGGGAGTCGGAGAGACCCAGTACTTC
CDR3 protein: CASSIKQGVGETQYF

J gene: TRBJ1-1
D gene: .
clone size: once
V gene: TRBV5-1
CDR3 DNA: TGCGCCAGCAGCTTGGAGGGGGTGTCGTACACTGAAGCTTTCTTT
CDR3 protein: CASSLEGVSYTEAFF

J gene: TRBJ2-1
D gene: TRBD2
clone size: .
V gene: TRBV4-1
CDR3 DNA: TGCGCCAGCAGCCGCATAGCCCAGCGCGGGGGTTACAATGAGCAGTTCTTC
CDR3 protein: CASSRIAQRGGYNEQFF